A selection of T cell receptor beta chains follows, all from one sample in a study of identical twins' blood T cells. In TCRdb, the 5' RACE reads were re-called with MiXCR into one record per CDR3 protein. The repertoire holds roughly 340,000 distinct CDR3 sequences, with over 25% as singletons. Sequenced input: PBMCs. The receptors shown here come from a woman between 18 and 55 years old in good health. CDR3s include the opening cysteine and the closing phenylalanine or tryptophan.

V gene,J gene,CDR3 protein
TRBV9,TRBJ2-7,CASSVGGFYEQYF
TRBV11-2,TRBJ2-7,CASSFKGFYEQYF
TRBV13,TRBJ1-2,CASSPPKGNYGYTF
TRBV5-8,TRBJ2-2,CASSTYSGADTGELFF
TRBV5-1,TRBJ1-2,CASRWDRLPLYGYTF
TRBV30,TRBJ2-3,CVWRWLGPTDTRYF
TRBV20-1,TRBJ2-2,CSARAGVAGELFF
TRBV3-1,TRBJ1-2,CASRPDSLTNYGYTF
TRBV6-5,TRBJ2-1,CASSPSGSLNEQFF
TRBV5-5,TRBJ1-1,CASNLYTGTEAFF
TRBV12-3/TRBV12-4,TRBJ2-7,CASSFGSYEQYF
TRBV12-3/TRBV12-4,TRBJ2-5,CASSFRRTRGETQYF
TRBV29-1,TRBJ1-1,CSVVGRLNTEAFF
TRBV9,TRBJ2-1,CASSVPLAGGSYNEQFF
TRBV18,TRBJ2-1,CASSLSRGPNEQFF
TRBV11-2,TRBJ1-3,CASSLELPISGNTIYF
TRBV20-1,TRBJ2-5,CSAGDSQETQYF
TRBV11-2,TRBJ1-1,CASRQALNTEAFF
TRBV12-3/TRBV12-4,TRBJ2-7,CASGFPGALYEQYF
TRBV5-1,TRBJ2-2,CASSQLPGELFF
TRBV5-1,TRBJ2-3,CASSTRDRTDTQYF
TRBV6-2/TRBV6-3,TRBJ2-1,CASSGRTSGRGNNEQFF
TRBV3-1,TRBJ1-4,CASSHAGRSNEKLFF
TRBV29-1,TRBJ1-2,CSGFAGGYGYTF
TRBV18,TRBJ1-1,CASSPSRMANTEAFF
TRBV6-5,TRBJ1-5,CASSQTGAHQPQHF
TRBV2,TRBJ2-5,CASSENGVETQYF
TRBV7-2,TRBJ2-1,CASSLLYNEQFF
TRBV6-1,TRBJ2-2,CASSEIRLAVNTGELFF
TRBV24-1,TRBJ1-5,CATSDFPPDSNQPQHF
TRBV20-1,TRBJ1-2,CSASSAGANYGCTF
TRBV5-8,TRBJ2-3,CASSRVPNTQYF
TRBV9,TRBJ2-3,CASSVSGATDTQYF
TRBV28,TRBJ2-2,CASRDREGSGELFF
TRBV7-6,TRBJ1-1,CASSLGQDGTTEAFF
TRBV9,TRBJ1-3,CASSVVGNSGNTIYF
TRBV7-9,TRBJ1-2,CASSLVVARNGYTF
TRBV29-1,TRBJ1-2,CSVGLTEDGYTF
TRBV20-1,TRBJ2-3,CSAAGLAGAADTQYF
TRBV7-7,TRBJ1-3,CASSLENGQRVSDTIYF
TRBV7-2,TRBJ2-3,CASSLALAPTDTQYF
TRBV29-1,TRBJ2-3,CSVEPGSDTQYF
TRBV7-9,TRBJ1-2,CASSKHDRAYGYTF
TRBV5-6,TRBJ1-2,CASSLMGGNEGYTF
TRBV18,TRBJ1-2,CASSPNRGPDGYTF
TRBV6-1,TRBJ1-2,CASSERWETQRYTF
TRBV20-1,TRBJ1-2,CSADLRDRVKGYTF
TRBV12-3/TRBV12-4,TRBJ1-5,CASSFRGADQPQHF
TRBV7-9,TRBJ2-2,CASSLRGVGELFF
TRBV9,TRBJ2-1,CASSVGATIHNEQFF
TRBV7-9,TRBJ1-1,CASSLGGSYTEAFF
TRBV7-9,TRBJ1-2,CASSLVHRGDYTF
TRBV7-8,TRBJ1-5,CASSSLRVGQPQHF
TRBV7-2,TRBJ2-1,CASSLGPGLAVNEQFF
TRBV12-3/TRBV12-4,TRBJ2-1,CASSFLASHEQFF